A single T cell receptor (beta chain) is shown here with its context. Its specificity is not known. This sample is drawn from a study of cytomegalovirus exposure and HLA in healthy donors. Study-level points and caveats: Three chains linked to CMV were shown in vitro to be specific for CMV antigens. In the 120 validation repertoires, a later analysis found that first-cohort TCR clusters tended to co-occur. Many donors carried some public TCRs, although rarity characterized most TCR sequences. The study listed roughly 150 cytomegalovirus-associated TCR beta chains.

The germline V gene encodes CDR1 SGHNT and CDR2 YYREEE (reference sequence). The V segment lost 4 bases and the J segment 2 bases; nucleotides outside the gene matches: 6. The CDR3 runs to 16 residues. Clones were read by immunoSEQ multiplex PCR, and TCRdb kept only the in-frame ones, dropping some. The sample includes some 110,000 clones, approximately 90% seen only once; the top ten take 4.4%. This TCR was sampled from a young man in good health and CMV-seropositive. The V call is TRBV5-4, the J call TRBJ2-1; 10 bases fit TRBD1. The sample taken for sequencing was PBMCs. The CDR3 nucleotides read TGTGCCAGCAGCCCCCCTGGACAGGGGGCCTACAATGAGCAGTTCTTC. Translated, it gives CASSPPGQGAYNEQFF.